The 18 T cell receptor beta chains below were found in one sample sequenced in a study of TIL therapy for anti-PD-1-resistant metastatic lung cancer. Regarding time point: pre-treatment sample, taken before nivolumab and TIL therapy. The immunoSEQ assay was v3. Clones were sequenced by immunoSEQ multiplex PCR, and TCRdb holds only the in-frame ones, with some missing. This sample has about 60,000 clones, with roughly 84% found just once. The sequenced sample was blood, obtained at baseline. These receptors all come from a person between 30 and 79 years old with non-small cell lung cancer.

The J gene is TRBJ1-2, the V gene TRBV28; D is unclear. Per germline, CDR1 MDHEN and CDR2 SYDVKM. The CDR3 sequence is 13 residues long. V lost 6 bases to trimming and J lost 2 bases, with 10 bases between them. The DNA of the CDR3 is TGTGCCAGCAGCCCTAACCCGAACTATGGCTACACCTTC. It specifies CASSPNPNYGYTF.

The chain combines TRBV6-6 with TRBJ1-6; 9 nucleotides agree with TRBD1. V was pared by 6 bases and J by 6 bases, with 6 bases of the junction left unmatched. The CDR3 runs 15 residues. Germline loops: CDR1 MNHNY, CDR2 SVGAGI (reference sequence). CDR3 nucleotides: TGTGCCAGCAGATGGGACAGGGACCCTAATTCACCCCTCCACTTT. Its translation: CASRWDRDPNSPLHF.

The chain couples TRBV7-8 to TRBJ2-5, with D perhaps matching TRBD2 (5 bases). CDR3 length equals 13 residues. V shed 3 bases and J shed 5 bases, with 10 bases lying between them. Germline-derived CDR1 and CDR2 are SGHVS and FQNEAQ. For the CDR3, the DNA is TGTGCCAGCAGCTTTGATAGGGAGGAGACCCAGTACTTC. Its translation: CASSFDREETQYF.

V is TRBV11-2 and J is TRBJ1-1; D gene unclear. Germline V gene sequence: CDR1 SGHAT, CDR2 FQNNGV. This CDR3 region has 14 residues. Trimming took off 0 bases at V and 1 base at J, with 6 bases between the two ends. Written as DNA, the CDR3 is TGTGCCAGCAGCTTAGAGGTAGCGAACACTGAAGCTTTCTTT. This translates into CASSLEVANTEAFF. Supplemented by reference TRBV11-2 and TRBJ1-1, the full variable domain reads EAGVAQSPRYKIIEKRQSVAFWCNPISGHATLYWYQQILGQGPKLLIQFQNNGVVDDSQLPKDRFSAERLKGVDSTLKIQPAKLEDSAVYLCASSLEVANTEAFFGQGTRLTVV.

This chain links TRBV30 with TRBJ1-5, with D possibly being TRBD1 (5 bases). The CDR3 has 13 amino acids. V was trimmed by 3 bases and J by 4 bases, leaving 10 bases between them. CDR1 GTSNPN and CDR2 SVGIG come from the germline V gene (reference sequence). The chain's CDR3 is CAWSSGGNQPQHF. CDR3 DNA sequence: TGTGCCTGGAGCTCCGGGGGAAATCAGCCCCAGCATTTT.

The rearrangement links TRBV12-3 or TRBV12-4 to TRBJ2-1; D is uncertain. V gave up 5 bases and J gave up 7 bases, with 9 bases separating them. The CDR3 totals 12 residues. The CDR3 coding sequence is TGTGCCAGCAGTGCCCCCCCGAATGAGCAGTTCTTC. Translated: CASSAPPNEQFF.

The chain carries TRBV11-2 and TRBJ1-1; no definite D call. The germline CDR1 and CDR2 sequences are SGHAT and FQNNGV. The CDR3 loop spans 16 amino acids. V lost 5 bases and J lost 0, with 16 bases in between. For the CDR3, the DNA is TGTGCCAGCAGCCTAAGACACTCGGAGGTGAACACTGAAGCTTTCTTT. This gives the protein CASSLRHSEVNTEAFF. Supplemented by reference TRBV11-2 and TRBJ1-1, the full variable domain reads EAGVAQSPRYKIIEKRQSVAFWCNPISGHATLYWYQQILGQGPKLLIQFQNNGVVDDSQLPKDRFSAERLKGVDSTLKIQPAKLEDSAVYLCASSLRHSEVNTEAFFGQGTRLTVV.

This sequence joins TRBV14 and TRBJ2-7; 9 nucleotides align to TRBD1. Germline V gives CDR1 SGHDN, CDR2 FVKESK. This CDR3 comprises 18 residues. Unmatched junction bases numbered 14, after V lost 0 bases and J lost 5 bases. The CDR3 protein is CASSQDRRTRDRANEQYF. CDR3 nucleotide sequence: TGTGCCAGCAGCCAAGATAGAAGAACCCGGGACAGGGCGAACGAGCAGTACTTC.

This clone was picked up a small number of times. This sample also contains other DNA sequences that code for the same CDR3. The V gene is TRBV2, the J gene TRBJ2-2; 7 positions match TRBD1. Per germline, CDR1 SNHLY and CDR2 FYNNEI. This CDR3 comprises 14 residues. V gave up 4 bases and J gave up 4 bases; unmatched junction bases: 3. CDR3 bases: TGTGCCAGCAGTGGACAGGGAGCCACCGGGGAGCTGTTTTTT. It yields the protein CASSGQGATGELFF.

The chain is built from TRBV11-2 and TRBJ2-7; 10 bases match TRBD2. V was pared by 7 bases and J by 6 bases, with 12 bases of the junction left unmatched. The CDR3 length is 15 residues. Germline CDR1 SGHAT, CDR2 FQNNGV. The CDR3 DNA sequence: TGTGCCAGCACCCAGTGGGGACTAGCGATCGGCGAGCAGTACTTC. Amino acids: CASTQWGLAIGEQYF.

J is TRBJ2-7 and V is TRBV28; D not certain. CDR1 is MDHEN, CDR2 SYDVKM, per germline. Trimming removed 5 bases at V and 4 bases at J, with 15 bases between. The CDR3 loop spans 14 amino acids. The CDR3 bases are TGTGCCAGCAGTCCGCGTGGGTGGGGATACGAGCAGTACTTC. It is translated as CASSPRGWGYEQYF.

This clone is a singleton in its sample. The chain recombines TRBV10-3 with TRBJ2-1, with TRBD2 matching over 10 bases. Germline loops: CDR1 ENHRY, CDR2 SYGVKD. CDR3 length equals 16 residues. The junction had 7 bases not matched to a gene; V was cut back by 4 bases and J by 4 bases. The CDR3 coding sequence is TGTGCCATCAGTGGCCCCCAAGCGGGGGGGTACAATGAGCAGTTCTTC. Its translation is CAISGPQAGGYNEQFF.

CDR3 sequence (DNA): TGTGCCAGCAGCTCCTGGACTAGCGGGAGGACAGATACGCAGTATTTT. As protein: CASSSWTSGRTDTQYF. The rearrangement uses TRBV5-5 and TRBJ2-3; 14 bases line up with TRBD2. CDR1 SGHKS and CDR2 YYEKEE come from the germline V gene (reference sequence). V was pared by 3 bases and J by 3 bases, with 3 bases of the junction left unmatched. The CDR3 runs 16 residues.

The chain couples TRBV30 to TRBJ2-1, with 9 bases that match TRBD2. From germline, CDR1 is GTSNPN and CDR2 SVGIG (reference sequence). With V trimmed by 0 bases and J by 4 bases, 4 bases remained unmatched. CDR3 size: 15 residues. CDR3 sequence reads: CAWSVGLAPYNEQFF. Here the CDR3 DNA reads TGTGCCTGGAGTGTGGGACTAGCCCCTTACAATGAGCAGTTCTTC.

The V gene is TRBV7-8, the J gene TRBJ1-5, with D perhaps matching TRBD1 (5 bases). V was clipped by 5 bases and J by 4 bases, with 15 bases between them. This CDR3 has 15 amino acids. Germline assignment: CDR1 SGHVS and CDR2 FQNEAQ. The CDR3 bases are TGTGCCAGCAGCCCACTCCGGGACGGTAATCAGCCCCAGCATTTT. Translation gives CASSPLRDGNQPQHF.

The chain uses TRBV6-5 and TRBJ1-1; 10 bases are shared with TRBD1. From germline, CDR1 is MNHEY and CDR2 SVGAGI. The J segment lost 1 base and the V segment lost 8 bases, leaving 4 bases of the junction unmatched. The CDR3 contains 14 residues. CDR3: CASSRDRGNTEAFF. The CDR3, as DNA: TGTGCCAGCTCCCGGGACAGGGGGAACACTGAAGCTTTCTTT.

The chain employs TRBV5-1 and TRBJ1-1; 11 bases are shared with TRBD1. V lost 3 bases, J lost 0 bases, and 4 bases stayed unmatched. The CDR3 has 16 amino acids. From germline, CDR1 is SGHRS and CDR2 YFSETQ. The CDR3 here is CASSSGTGGLNTEAFF. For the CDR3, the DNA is TGCGCCAGCAGCTCCGGGACAGGGGGGCTGAACACTGAAGCTTTCTTT.

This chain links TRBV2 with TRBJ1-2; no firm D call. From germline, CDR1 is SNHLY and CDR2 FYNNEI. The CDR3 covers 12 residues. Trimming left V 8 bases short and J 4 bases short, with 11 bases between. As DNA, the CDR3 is TGTGCCAGCCGGCCGGACGTCTATGGCTACACCTTC. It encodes CASRPDVYGYTF.